This TCR beta chain was profiled in a study of cytomegalovirus exposure and HLA in healthy donors. PCR primers comprised 60 Vbeta and 13 Jbeta primers. Profiling relied on immunoSEQ multiplex PCR, and the TCRdb table lists in-frame clones only, not all of them. In the table there are 100,000 to 140,000 clones, approximately 80% of which are singletons. Germline V gene sequence: CDR1 SNHLY, CDR2 FYNNEI. Trimming removed 1 base at V and 2 bases at J, with 10 bases between. CDR3 size: 15 residues. The sequence was collected from a male donor in good health and CMV-seronegative. Sequencing input: PBMCs. The chain carries TRBV2 and TRBJ2-3, with D perhaps TRBD2 (6 bases). The CDR3 sequence is CASSEEGLNTDTQYF. Here the CDR3 DNA reads TGTGCCAGCAGTGAAGAGGGACTCAACACAGATACGCAGTATTTT.